This note documents a single T cell receptor beta chain sequence. Its antigen is unidentified. V dropped 0 bases and J dropped 4 bases, with 6 bases sitting between them. CDR3 size: 13 residues. Per the germline V gene, CDR1 is MNHEY and CDR2 is SVGAGI. Measured with immunoSEQ multiplex PCR; TCRdb has only the in-frame clones, and not every one. The sample lists over 80,000 clones, around 80% seen once, with about 9% in the top ten. This sample is drawn from a study of PD-1 blockade in classical Hodgkin lymphoma. Turning to the study itself: On a schedule of every 2 weeks, patients received nivolumab 3 mg/kg intravenously. General observations from the study: It was among complete responders that baseline diversity resembled that of newly diagnosed patients. Excluded were patients who started nivolumab under 1 year after ASCT, a group that had lower diversity. In CD4+ cells, TCR diversity went up significantly by C4D1, but in CD8+ cells it did not.

This sample's time point: cycle 4 day 1 (C4D1), after 5 to 7 weeks of nivolumab. Patients all relapsed after autologous stem cell transplantation, and there was variation in brentuximab vedotin exposure. The receptor was derived from a human donor with classical Hodgkin lymphoma. Sample: peripheral blood mononuclear cells (PBMCs), taken before the fourth cycle of nivolumab. The chain uses TRBV6-5 and TRBJ2-5; D call uncertain. The CDR3 reads CASSYSGRETQYF. Here the CDR3 DNA reads TGTGCCAGCAGTTACTCCGGAAGAGAGACCCAGTACTTC.